This is a list of T cell receptor beta chains from one sample in a study of T cell changes during pregnancy in multiple sclerosis. The protocol was immunoSEQ multiplex PCR, while the TCRdb copy is restricted to in-frame clones and leaves out a portion. Altogether approximately 100,000 clones are present, roughly nine tenths being singletons, with the ten largest covering around 0.92%. Sequenced here: peripheral blood, sampled after pregnancy. Receptors originate from a female donor with multiple sclerosis, enrolled in a pregnancy study. Both conserved end residues are part of each CDR3. The D gene is left open where the match is weak. Clone size is given for some rows only: seen once, a few or many times, or a class if the clone is expanded.

. . TRBJ1-2 TRBV10-3 CAISSLTENYGYTF TGTGCCATCAGTAGCCTCACAGAAAACTATGGCTACACCTTC
. once TRBJ2-5 TRBV2 CASSEGEQLQETQYF TGTGCCAGCAGTGAAGGGGAGCAGCTCCAAGAGACCCAGTACTTC
TRBD1 . TRBJ2-1 TRBV6-1 CASSEPLAGGKDEQFF TGTGCCAGCAGTGAACCTCTGGCAGGGGGTAAGGATGAGCAGTTCTTC
. . TRBJ1-1 TRBV28 CASSFGTTAIEAFF TGTGCCAGCAGTTTTGGTACCACAGCCATTGAAGCTTTCTTT
TRBD1 . TRBJ1-5 TRBV5-1 CASSRTGGNQPQHF TGCGCCAGCAGCCGGACAGGGGGCAATCAGCCCCAGCATTTT
. few TRBJ1-1 TRBV7-8 CASSWGQYTEAFF TGTGCCAGCAGCTGGGGGCAGTACACTGAAGCTTTCTTT
. once TRBJ2-1 TRBV4-2 CASSQDARGSYNEQFF TGTGCCAGCAGCCAAGATGCCCGAGGGTCCTACAATGAGCAGTTCTTC
. . TRBJ2-3 TRBV13 CASMTWPRADTQYF TGTGCCAGCATGACCTGGCCCAGGGCAGATACGCAGTATTTT
. . TRBJ2-7 TRBV27 CASTETEIYEQYF TGTGCCAGCACGGAGACAGAAATCTACGAGCAGTACTTC
TRBD2 . TRBJ2-7 TRBV27 CASSFYGTSGSYEQYF TGTGCCAGCAGTTTTTATGGGACTAGCGGGAGCTACGAGCAGTACTTC
TRBD2 . TRBJ2-3 TRBV27 CASSPLRTSGGTDTQYF TGTGCCAGCAGTCCCTTAAGGACTAGCGGGGGCACAGATACGCAGTATTTT
. . TRBJ1-2 TRBV7-9 CASSLEEGYGYTF TGTGCCAGCAGCTTAGAAGAGGGCTATGGCTACACCTTC
TRBD2 . TRBJ2-1 TRBV29-1 CSVPGTSGRRNEQFF TGCAGCGTTCCCGGGACTAGCGGGAGGAGGAATGAGCAGTTCTTC
TRBD2 . TRBJ2-3 TRBV19 CASSTASGGSDTQYF TGTGCCAGTAGTACGGCTAGCGGGGGGTCAGATACGCAGTATTTT
. . TRBJ2-5 TRBV7-2 CASSVFGLAGETQYF TGTGCCAGCAGCGTCTTTGGGCTAGCTGGAGAGACCCAGTACTTC
. . TRBJ1-2 TRBV5-1 CASSLGGGYGYTF TGCGCCAGCAGCTTAGGCGGAGGTTATGGCTACACCTTC
. . TRBJ1-1 TRBV7-8 CASSLSRFDGSNTEAFF TGTGCCAGCAGCCTCTCTAGGTTTGACGGCTCAAACACTGAAGCTTTCTTT
. . TRBJ2-1 TRBV5-1 CASSLGPADEQFF TGCGCCAGCAGCCTGGGCCCCGCAGATGAGCAGTTCTTC
TRBD2 . TRBJ2-1 TRBV5-1 CASSLTPGRGNYNEQFF TGCGCCAGCAGCCTCACTCCAGGGCGGGGGAATTACAATGAGCAGTTCTTC
. . TRBJ2-2 TRBV4-3 CASSQLTGGGPGELFF TGCGCCAGCAGCCAATTGACAGGAGGAGGACCCGGGGAGCTGTTTTTT
TRBD1 . TRBJ2-2 TRBV11-1 CASRQGAPGTGELFF TGTGCCAGCAGACAGGGGGCGCCGGGCACCGGGGAGCTGTTTTTT
TRBD2 few TRBJ2-1 TRBV6-4 CASSVAGGRNEQFF TGTGCCAGCAGTGTGGCGGGGGGAAGGAATGAGCAGTTCTTC
. . TRBJ2-1 TRBV6-1 CASSEAMLEVFVYNEQFF TGTGCCAGCAGTGAAGCTATGCTAGAAGTGTTTGTGTACAATGAGCAGTTCTTC
TRBD1 . TRBJ2-7 TRBV5-1 CASSLGTGGSYEQYF TGCGCCAGCAGCCTAGGGACAGGGGGATCCTACGAGCAGTACTTC
TRBD2 . TRBJ2-1 TRBV28 CASSLRLAGDEDQFF TGTGCCAGCAGTTTGAGGCTAGCGGGAGATGAGGATCAGTTCTTC
. . TRBJ1-5 TRBV28 CASSLLSGIQPQHF TGTGCCAGCAGTTTACTCTCGGGGATTCAGCCCCAGCATTTT
. . TRBJ1-1 TRBV11-2 CASRSGSEAFF TGTGCCAGCAGATCAGGGTCTGAAGCTTTCTTT
. . TRBJ1-2 TRBV5-4 CASSLDGFRGYTF TGTGCCAGCAGCTTGGACGGGTTCAGAGGCTACACCTTC
. . TRBJ1-3 TRBV15 CATSWGPGNTIYF TGTGCCACCAGCTGGGGGCCTGGAAACACCATATATTTT
. . TRBJ1-5 TRBV7-9 CASSLRDSNQPQHF TGTGCCAGCAGCTTAAGGGACTCCAATCAGCCCCAGCATTTT